The 17 T cell receptor beta chains below were found in one sample sequenced in a study of naive and memory T cell subsets. The library had UMIs added by 3' ligation of an oligonucleotide to TCR cDNA. Ligated cDNA underwent four rounds of PCR with nested alpha and beta constant region primers and SP2. TCRdb ran MiXCR on the 5' RACE reads and lists one entry per CDR3 protein. This table has 50,000 to 65,000 distinct CDR3 sequences, 6.5% to 8.5% appearing once. These receptor sequences come from a female donor in good health.

In its sample, this clonotype was seen many times. The chain couples TRBV27 to TRBJ1-2, with 10 nucleotides matching TRBD1. Germline V lookup: CDR1 MNHEY, CDR2 SMNVEV (reference sequence). After removal of 4 bases from V and 8 bases from J, the junction contained 7 bases not matched to a gene. The CDR3 has 14 residues. In DNA, the CDR3 is TGTGCCAGCAGTTCTTATAGGACAGGGGGAGGCTACACCTTC. It specifies CASSSYRTGGGYTF.

This clonotype was picked up many times. The J gene is TRBJ1-1, the V gene TRBV6-6; D call uncertain. The CDR3 is 15 residues long. Per the germline V gene, CDR1 is MNHNY and CDR2 is SVGAGI (reference sequence). V dropped 5 bases and J dropped 2 bases, with 15 bases sitting between them. The DNA for the CDR3 is TGTGCCAGCAGTGCCCCACTCCAGGAAAACACTGAAGCTTTCTTT. As protein: CASSAPLQENTEAFF.

This clonotype has at least ten counts. The chain couples TRBV6-1 to TRBJ2-7; tentatively, D is TRBD2 (6 bases). CDR1 is MNHNS, CDR2 SASEGT, per germline. With 4 bases removed from V and 3 bases from J, the gap between germline ends came to 13 bases. The CDR3 is 14 residues long. DNA for the CDR3: TGTGCCAGCAGTGTTGGGGGGACCGGCTACGAGCAGTACTTC. It specifies CASSVGGTGYEQYF.

The chain carries TRBV5-4 and TRBJ1-2; D is possibly TRBD1 (5 bases). CDR1 SGHNT and CDR2 YYREEE come from the germline V gene (reference sequence). V lost 6 bases and J 0 bases, leaving 9 bases between the germline ends. This CDR3 is 13 amino acids long. The CDR3 loop reads CASTEQANYGYTF. In nucleotides, the CDR3 is TGTGCCAGCACAGAACAGGCTAACTATGGCTACACCTTC.

This rearrangement joins TRBV19 to TRBJ2-7; D is unresolved. Germline values: CDR1 LNHDA, CDR2 SQIVND (reference sequence). CDR3 length: 12 amino acids. Between the trimmed V and J ends, which lost 2 bases and 4 bases, there was a span of 6 bases. The CDR3 region has the DNA TGTGCCAGTAGTATATCGGATTACGAGCAGTACTTC. Translation gives CASSISDYEQYF.

This clonotype was counted a few times. The chain uses TRBV5-1 and TRBJ1-2, with D uncertain. CDR1 SGHRS and CDR2 YFSETQ come from the germline V gene. Trimming cost V 0 bases and J 3 bases, with 9 bases left between them. There are 14 residues in the CDR3. This CDR3 is CASSLAGGDYGYTF. DNA for the CDR3: TGCGCCAGCAGCTTGGCAGGAGGCGACTATGGCTACACCTTC. The full variable domain, with the rest looked up from reference TRBV5-1 and TRBJ1-2, is KAGVTQTPRYLIKTRGQQVTLSCSPISGHRSVSWYQQTPGQGLQFLFEYFSETQRNKGNFPGRFSGRQFSNSRSEMNVSTLELGDSALYLCASSLAGGDYGYTFGSGTRLTVV.

This clonotype was seen only a few times. The chain combines TRBV6-5 with TRBJ2-7; D tentatively reads TRBD1 or TRBD2 (5 bases each). The V gene lost 2 bases and the J gene lost 3 bases, with 14 bases spanning the gap. Per germline, CDR1 MNHEY and CDR2 SVGAGI. The CDR3 has 15 amino acids. Here the CDR3 reads CASSYRGDGLYEQYF. The DNA for the CDR3 is TGTGCCAGCAGTTACCGTGGGGACGGACTCTACGAGCAGTACTTC.

This clonotype was seen ten or more times. The chain links TRBV4-1 to TRBJ2-3; a weak D match, TRBD1 (6 bases). Germline values: CDR1 MGHRA, CDR2 YSYEKL. This CDR3 is built from 17 residues. The germline V and J ends were trimmed by 6 bases and 7 bases, with 26 bases remaining between them. CDR3 bases: TGCGCCAGCAGAAGCGTTAGGGGGTACGACGAATTATATACGCAGTATTTT. It yields the protein CASRSVRGYDELYTQYF.

The chain employs TRBV4-3 and TRBJ2-7; either TRBD1 or TRBD2 may fit D (5 bases each). The CDR3 runs 15 residues. V shed 5 bases and J shed 3 bases, with 17 bases lying between them. The germline V gene has CDR1 LGHNA and CDR2 YSLEER. The CDR3 DNA sequence: TGCGCCAGCAGCGCCGTGTACGGGGCCAGCTACGAGCAGTACTTC. It codes for CASSAVYGASYEQYF.

This chain uses TRBV4-3 with TRBJ2-7; 11 nucleotides agree with TRBD1. The ends lost 3 bases at V and 5 bases at J; junction bases unmatched: 6. CDR3 length: 15 amino acids. Germline CDR1 LGHNA, CDR2 YSLEER. Written as DNA, the CDR3 is TGCGCCAGCAGCCACACGGGACAGGGGGTGCACGAGCAGTACTTC. Translation: CASSHTGQGVHEQYF.

The sample holds many counts of this clonotype. V is TRBV5-1 and J is TRBJ2-7, with 8 bases that match TRBD1. Germline V gene sequence: CDR1 SGHRS, CDR2 YFSETQ. Trimming took 3 bases from V and 5 from J; bases not matched to a gene: 7. CDR3 length: 14 amino acids. CDR3: CASSSDRGWNEQYF. The CDR3 DNA is TGCGCCAGCAGCTCAGACAGGGGTTGGAACGAGCAGTACTTC. The entire variable domain, with the rest obtained from reference TRBV5-1 and TRBJ2-7, is as follows: KAGVTQTPRYLIKTRGQQVTLSCSPISGHRSVSWYQQTPGQGLQFLFEYFSETQRNKGNFPGRFSGRQFSNSRSEMNVSTLELGDSALYLCASSSDRGWNEQYFGPGTRLTVT.

Only a few counts were recorded for this clonotype. This sequence joins TRBV20-1 and TRBJ2-7; D tentatively fits TRBD1 or TRBD2 (5 bases each). Germline assignment: CDR1 DFQATT and CDR2 SNEGSKA (reference sequence). V was trimmed by 5 bases and J by 6 bases, leaving 17 bases between them. The CDR3 extends over 13 amino acids. In DNA form, the CDR3 reads TGCAGTGCTGGGGACCAGGACTCACCCGAGCAGTACTTC. Its protein product is CSAGDQDSPEQYF.

The chain recombines TRBV5-4 with TRBJ1-4, with no clear D. V was cut by 4 bases and J by 5 bases, with 12 bases left in between. Germline CDR1 is SGHNT and CDR2 is YYREEE (reference sequence). CDR3 size: 14 residues. The CDR3 reads CASSEGLKNEKLFF. The CDR3 DNA follows: TGTGCCAGCAGCGAGGGATTGAAAAATGAAAAACTGTTTTTT.

This clonotype has ten or more counts. The chain links TRBV15 to TRBJ2-1, with a weak D call TRBD1 (6 bases). CDR1 is LNHNV, CDR2 YYDKDF, per germline (reference sequence). The CDR3 has 15 residues. The germline V and J ends were trimmed by 1 base and 5 bases, with 12 bases remaining between them. The CDR3, as DNA: TGTGCCACCAGCAGAGGCAGGGGCCACGACAATGAGCAGTTCTTC. Translation: CATSRGRGHDNEQFF.

This clonotype was detected many times. This chain uses TRBV7-2 with TRBJ1-5; weak D call: TRBD1 (5 bases). CDR1 SGHTA and CDR2 FQGNSA come from the germline V gene. The CDR3 has 16 amino acids. Trimming cost V 5 bases and J 1 base, with 15 bases left between them. CDR3 amino acids: CASSLYGTVSNQPQHF. CDR3 coding DNA: TGTGCCAGCAGCCTTTACGGGACGGTAAGCAATCAGCCCCAGCATTTT.

By frequency in the sample, this clonotype is medium-sized. The gene calls are TRBV29-1 and TRBJ1-1; 9 bases fit TRBD1. The V gene end was trimmed by 7 bases and the J gene end by 0 bases; junction bases not matched to a gene: 9. The CDR3 spans 15 residues. Germline V lookup: CDR1 SQVTM, CDR2 ANQGSEA. CDR3 nucleotides: TGCAGCGCCCCTGGACAGGGGTATTTGAACACTGAAGCTTTCTTT. It yields the protein CSAPGQGYLNTEAFF.

Ten or more counts support this clonotype. The rearrangement links TRBV14 to TRBJ2-5, with D possibly TRBD1 on 5 matching bases. The CDR3 sequence is 13 residues long. The V end was cut by 1 base, the J end by 5 bases, with 8 bases between. Germline V gene data show CDR1 as SGHDN and CDR2 as FVKESK. As DNA, the CDR3 is TGTGCCAGCAGCCAAGCAGGGCAGGAGACCCAGTACTTC. Protein sequence: CASSQAGQETQYF.